This T cell receptor beta chain was recovered during a study of T cell changes during pregnancy in multiple sclerosis (dated by TCRdb to about 2019). Regarding the research as a whole: The study looked at changes in the T cell repertoire across pregnancy in women with multiple sclerosis.

A remark on this clone: Which antigen it targets is not known. Nothing much larger sits one base from this clone, and base qualities are not available.

Unmatched junction bases come to 5, with V trimmed by 3 bases and J by 0 bases. The CDR3 runs 15 residues from the cysteine to the phenylalanine. Just CDR3 DNA is preserved here, 45 bases in frame from base 1. CDR1 and CDR2 were assigned from the germline V gene as SGDLS and YYNGEE. Receptor amplification or capture employed the immunoSEQ multiplex PCR assay. Entries here come from immuneACCESS through TCRdb and include only in-frame sequences with V and J called. Some clones fail to appear in such tables; in the studies checked, an unresolved V gene covers under half of the shortfall, and the cause of the remainder is unknown. This sample has around 130,000 clones in its table, and less than 97% of those were observed once. 0.44% of the sample lies in the top ten.

The sequences come from peripheral blood, collected after pregnancy. The sequence links TRBV9 to TRBJ1-2; TRBD1 aligns with 7 central bases. This clonotype was obtained from a female donor with multiple sclerosis, enrolled in a pregnancy study. The nucleotide sequence is TGTGCCAGCAGCGCGGGGACAGAATCTAACTATGGCTACACCTTC. This sequence encodes CASSAGTESNYGYTF.